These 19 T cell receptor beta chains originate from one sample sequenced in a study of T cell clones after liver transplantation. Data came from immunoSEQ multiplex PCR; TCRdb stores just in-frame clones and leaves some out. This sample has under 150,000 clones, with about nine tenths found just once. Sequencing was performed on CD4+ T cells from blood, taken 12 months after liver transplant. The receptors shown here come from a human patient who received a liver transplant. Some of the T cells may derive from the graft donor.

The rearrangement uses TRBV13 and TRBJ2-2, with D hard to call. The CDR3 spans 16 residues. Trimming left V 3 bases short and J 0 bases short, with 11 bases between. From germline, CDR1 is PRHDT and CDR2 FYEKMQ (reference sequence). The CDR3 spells CASSLSGRANTGELFF. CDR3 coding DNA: TGTGCCAGCAGCTTGTCTGGACGGGCGAACACCGGGGAGCTGTTTTTT.

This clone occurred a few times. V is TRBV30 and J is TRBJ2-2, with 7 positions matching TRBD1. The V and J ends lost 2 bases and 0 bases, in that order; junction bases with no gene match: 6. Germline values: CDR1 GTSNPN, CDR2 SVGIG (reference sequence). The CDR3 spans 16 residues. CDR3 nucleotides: TGTGCCTGGAGTCCCATAGGGACAGCGAACACCGGGGAGCTGTTTTTT. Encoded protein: CAWSPIGTANTGELFF.

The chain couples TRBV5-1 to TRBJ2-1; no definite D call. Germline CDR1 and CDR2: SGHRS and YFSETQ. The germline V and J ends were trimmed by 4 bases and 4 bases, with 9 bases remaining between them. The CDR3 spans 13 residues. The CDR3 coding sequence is TGCGCCAGCAGCGATCCAGGATACAATGAGCAGTTCTTC. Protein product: CASSDPGYNEQFF. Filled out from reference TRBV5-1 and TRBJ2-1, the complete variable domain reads KAGVTQTPRYLIKTRGQQVTLSCSPISGHRSVSWYQQTPGQGLQFLFEYFSETQRNKGNFPGRFSGRQFSNSRSEMNVSTLELGDSALYLCASSDPGYNEQFFGPGTRLTVL.

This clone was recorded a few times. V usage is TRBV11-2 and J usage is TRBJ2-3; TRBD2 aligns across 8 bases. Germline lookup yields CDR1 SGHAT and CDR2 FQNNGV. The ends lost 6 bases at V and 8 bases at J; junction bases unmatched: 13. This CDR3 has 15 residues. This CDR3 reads CASRGAGANRGTQYF. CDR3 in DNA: TGTGCCAGCAGAGGAGCGGGAGCGAACCGGGGTACGCAGTATTTT.

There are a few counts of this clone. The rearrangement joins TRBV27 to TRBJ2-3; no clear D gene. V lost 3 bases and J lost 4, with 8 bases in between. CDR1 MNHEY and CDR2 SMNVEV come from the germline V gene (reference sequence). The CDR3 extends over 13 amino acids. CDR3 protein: CASSFHTADTQYF. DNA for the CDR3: TGTGCCAGCAGTTTTCACACCGCAGATACGCAGTATTTT.

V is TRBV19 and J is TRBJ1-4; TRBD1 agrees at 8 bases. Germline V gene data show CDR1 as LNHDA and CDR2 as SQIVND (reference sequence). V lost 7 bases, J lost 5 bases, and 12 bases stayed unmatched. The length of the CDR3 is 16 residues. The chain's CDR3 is CASTIFTGGGNEKLFF. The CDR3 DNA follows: TGTGCCAGTACCATTTTTACAGGGGGAGGAAATGAAAAACTGTTTTTT.

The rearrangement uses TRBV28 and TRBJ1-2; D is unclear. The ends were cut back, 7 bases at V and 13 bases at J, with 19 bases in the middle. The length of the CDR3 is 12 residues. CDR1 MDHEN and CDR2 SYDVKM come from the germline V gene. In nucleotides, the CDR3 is TGTGCCAGCACCCTTTATTCTGGATTTCGCACCTTC. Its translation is CASTLYSGFRTF.

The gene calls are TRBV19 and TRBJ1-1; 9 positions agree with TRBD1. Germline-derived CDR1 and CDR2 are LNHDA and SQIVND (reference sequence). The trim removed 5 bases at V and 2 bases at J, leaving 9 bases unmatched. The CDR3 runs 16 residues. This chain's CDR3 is CASSPRWTGVNTEAFF. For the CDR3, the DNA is TGTGCCAGTAGTCCACGGTGGACAGGGGTAAACACTGAAGCTTTCTTT.

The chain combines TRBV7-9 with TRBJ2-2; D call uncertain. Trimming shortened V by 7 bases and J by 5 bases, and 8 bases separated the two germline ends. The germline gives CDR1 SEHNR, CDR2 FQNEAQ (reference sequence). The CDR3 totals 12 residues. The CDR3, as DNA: TGTGCCAGCATCTTTAGGACCGGGGAGCTGTTTTTT. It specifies CASIFRTGELFF.

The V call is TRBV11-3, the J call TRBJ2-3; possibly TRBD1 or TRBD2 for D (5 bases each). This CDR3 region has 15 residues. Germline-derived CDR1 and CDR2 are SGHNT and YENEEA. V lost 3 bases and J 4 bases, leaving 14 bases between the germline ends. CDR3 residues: CASSFRDRVPDTQYF. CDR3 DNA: TGTGCCAGCAGCTTCCGGGACCGTGTCCCAGATACGCAGTATTTT.

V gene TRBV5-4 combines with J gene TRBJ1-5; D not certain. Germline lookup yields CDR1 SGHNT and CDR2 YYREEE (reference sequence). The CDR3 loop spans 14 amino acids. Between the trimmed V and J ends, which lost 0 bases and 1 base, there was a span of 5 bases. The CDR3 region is CASSLVASNQPQHF. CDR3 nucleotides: TGTGCCAGCAGCTTGGTCGCCAGCAATCAGCCCCAGCATTTT.

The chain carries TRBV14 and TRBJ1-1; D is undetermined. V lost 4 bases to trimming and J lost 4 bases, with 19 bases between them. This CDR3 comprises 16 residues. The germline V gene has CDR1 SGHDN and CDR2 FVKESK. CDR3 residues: CASSPLKGSGSTEAFF. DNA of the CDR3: TGTGCCAGCAGCCCCTTGAAGGGTTCGGGGAGCACTGAAGCTTTCTTT.

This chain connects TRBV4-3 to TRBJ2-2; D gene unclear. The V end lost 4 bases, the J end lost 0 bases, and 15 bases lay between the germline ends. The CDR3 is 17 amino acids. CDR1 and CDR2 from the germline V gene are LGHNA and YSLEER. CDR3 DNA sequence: TGCGCCAGCAGCCCCAGGACGGTGGGCGCGAACACCGGGGAGCTGTTTTTT. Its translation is CASSPRTVGANTGELFF.

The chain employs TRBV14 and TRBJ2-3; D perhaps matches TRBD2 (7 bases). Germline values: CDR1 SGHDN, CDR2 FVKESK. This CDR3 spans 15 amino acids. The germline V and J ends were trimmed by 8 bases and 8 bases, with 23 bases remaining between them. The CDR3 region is CASPPGYQGGGTQYF. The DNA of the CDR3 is TGTGCCAGCCCACCGGGATACCAGGGAGGGGGTACGCAGTATTTT.

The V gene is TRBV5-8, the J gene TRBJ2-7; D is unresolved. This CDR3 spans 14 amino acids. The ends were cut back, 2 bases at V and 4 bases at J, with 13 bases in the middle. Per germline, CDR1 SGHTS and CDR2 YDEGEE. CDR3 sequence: CASSFYIRSYEQYF. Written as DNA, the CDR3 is TGTGCCAGCAGCTTCTATATCAGGAGTTACGAGCAGTACTTC.

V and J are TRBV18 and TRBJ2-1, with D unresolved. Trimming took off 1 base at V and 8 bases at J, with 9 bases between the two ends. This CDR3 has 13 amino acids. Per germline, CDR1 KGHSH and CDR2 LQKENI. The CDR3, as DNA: TGTGCCAGCTCACCACACGCCGGCGATGAGCAGTTCTTC. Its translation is CASSPHAGDEQFF.

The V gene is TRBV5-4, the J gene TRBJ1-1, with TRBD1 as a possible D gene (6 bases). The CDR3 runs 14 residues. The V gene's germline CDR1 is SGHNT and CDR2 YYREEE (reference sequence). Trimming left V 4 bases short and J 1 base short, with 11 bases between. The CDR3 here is CASSQPGENTEAFF. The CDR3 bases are TGTGCCAGCAGCCAACCAGGGGAGAACACTGAAGCTTTCTTT.

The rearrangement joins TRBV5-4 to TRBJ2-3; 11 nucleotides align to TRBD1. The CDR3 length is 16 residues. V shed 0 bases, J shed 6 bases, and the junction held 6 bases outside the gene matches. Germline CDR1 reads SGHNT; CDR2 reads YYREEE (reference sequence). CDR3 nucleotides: TGTGCCAGCAGCTTGGTTGGGACAGGGGGTCCCGATACGCAGTATTTT. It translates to CASSLVGTGGPDTQYF.

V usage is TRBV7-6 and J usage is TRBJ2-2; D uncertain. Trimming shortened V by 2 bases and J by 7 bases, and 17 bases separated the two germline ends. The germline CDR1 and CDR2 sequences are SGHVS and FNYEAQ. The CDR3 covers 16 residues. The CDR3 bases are TGTGCCAGCAGCTTAATTTTATTCCCGTCGGACGGGGAGCTGTTTTTT. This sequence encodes CASSLILFPSDGELFF. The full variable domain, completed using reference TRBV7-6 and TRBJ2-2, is GAGVSQSPRYKVTKRGQDVALRCDPISGHVSLYWYRQALGQGPEFLTYFNYEAQQDKSGLPNDRFSAERPEGSISTLTIQRTEQRDSAMYRCASSLILFPSDGELFFGEGSRLTVL.